Listed below are T cell receptor beta chains from one sample, sequenced in a study of T cell repertoires in ileal Crohn's disease. This table comes from immunoSEQ multiplex PCR, and its TCRdb copy is limited to in-frame clones, with some not included. There are approximately 7,200 clones in the sample; approximately 77% occur only once, and 7.5% to 10% lies in the top ten. Sequencing input: ileal tissue. The source of these receptors is an adult with Crohn's disease. Each CDR3 is given with its conserved first and last residue. Fields, in order: V gene, D gene, J gene, clone size, CDR3 DNA, CDR3 protein. A D gene is named only where the DNA matches it firmly. Size is omitted from some rows. Given values are once, few, many or a class for expanded clones.

V gene: TRBV28; D gene: TRBD1; J gene: TRBJ2-7; clone size: -; CDR3 DNA: TGTGCCAGCAGTCAATCCGGGACAGGCATGGCCGAGCAGTACTTC; CDR3 protein: CASSQSGTGMAEQYF
V gene: TRBV27; D gene: TRBD1; J gene: TRBJ2-3; clone size: -; CDR3 DNA: TGTGCCAGCAGTTCCCTACAGGGGGGAACAGATACGCAGTATTTT; CDR3 protein: CASSSLQGGTDTQYF
V gene: TRBV5-4; D gene: -; J gene: TRBJ2-1; clone size: -; CDR3 DNA: TGTGCCAGCAGCTCAGACAGGAATGAGCAGTTCTTC; CDR3 protein: CASSSDRNEQFF
V gene: TRBV28; D gene: -; J gene: TRBJ1-2; clone size: -; CDR3 DNA: TGTGCCAGCGTCCAACAGGGACCCTTATATGGCTACACCTTC; CDR3 protein: CASVQQGPLYGYTF
V gene: TRBV5-6; D gene: TRBD1; J gene: TRBJ1-4; clone size: -; CDR3 DNA: TGTGCCAGCAGCCGAATCCCATTGGACAGGGCAAATGAAAAACTGTTTTTT; CDR3 protein: CASSRIPLDRANEKLFF
V gene: TRBV30; D gene: -; J gene: TRBJ2-2; clone size: -; CDR3 DNA: TGTGCCTGGAGGCTGACTCTCAACACCGGGGAGCTGTTTTTT; CDR3 protein: CAWRLTLNTGELFF
V gene: TRBV6-1; D gene: -; J gene: TRBJ1-2; clone size: -; CDR3 DNA: TGTGCCAGCAGTGAAGGAAGGGGAACCAACTATGGCTACACCTTC; CDR3 protein: CASSEGRGTNYGYTF
V gene: TRBV7-3; D gene: -; J gene: TRBJ2-1; clone size: once; CDR3 DNA: TGTGCCAGCAGCTTATCGGAGAGGGAATACAATGAGCAGTTCTTC; CDR3 protein: CASSLSEREYNEQFF
V gene: TRBV27; D gene: TRBD1; J gene: TRBJ1-1; clone size: few; CDR3 DNA: TGTGCCAGCAGTTCCACCTGGACAGGGACCTCAGGTGAAGCTTTCTTT; CDR3 protein: CASSSTWTGTSGEAFF
V gene: TRBV5-1; D gene: -; J gene: TRBJ1-3; clone size: -; CDR3 DNA: TGCGCCAGCAGCTTGAGGGGCCTTCCGGGACAAGGAAACACCATATATTTT; CDR3 protein: CASSLRGLPGQGNTIYF
V gene: TRBV5-1; D gene: -; J gene: TRBJ1-5; clone size: -; CDR3 DNA: TGCGCCAGCAGCCAACCGGGACAAGGGCCCTATAGCAATCAGCCCCAGCATTTT; CDR3 protein: CASSQPGQGPYSNQPQHF
V gene: TRBV4-1; D gene: -; J gene: TRBJ1-1; clone size: once; CDR3 DNA: TGCGCCAGCAGCCAAGAATTGCGGAACACTGAAGCTTTCTTT; CDR3 protein: CASSQELRNTEAFF
V gene: TRBV5-1; D gene: TRBD1; J gene: TRBJ1-1; clone size: -; CDR3 DNA: TGCGCCAGCAGCTTCGGACAGGGGCTTGAAGCTTTCTTT; CDR3 protein: CASSFGQGLEAFF
V gene: TRBV2; D gene: TRBD2; J gene: TRBJ2-7; clone size: few; CDR3 DNA: TGTGCCAGCACGAGCGGTCTTGCGGGAGTCTACGAGCAGTACTTC; CDR3 protein: CASTSGLAGVYEQYF
V gene: TRBV29-1; D gene: -; J gene: TRBJ2-5; clone size: -; CDR3 DNA: TGCAGCGTGCCGCAGGGGGGAGAGACCCAGTACTTC; CDR3 protein: CSVPQGGETQYF
V gene: TRBV28; D gene: TRBD1; J gene: TRBJ2-7; clone size: -; CDR3 DNA: TGTGCCAGCAGTCGGCCGGGGACAGTTGGGTACGAGCAGTACTTC; CDR3 protein: CASSRPGTVGYEQYF
V gene: TRBV13; D gene: TRBD1; J gene: TRBJ1-1; clone size: -; CDR3 DNA: TGTGCCAGCAGCCCACGGGACAGCCCGAACACTGAAGCTTTCTTT; CDR3 protein: CASSPRDSPNTEAFF
V gene: TRBV5-1; D gene: -; J gene: TRBJ1-1; clone size: -; CDR3 DNA: TGCGCCAGCAGCTTGGGGGGGGTAAGCACTGAAGCTTTCTTT; CDR3 protein: CASSLGGVSTEAFF
V gene: TRBV28; D gene: -; J gene: TRBJ2-3; clone size: -; CDR3 DNA: TGTGCCATCGCGACAAATACGCAGTATTTT; CDR3 protein: CAIATNTQYF
V gene: TRBV6-5; D gene: TRBD2; J gene: TRBJ2-1; clone size: -; CDR3 DNA: TGTGCCAGCAGTTCGGGACTAGCGCCTTACAATGAGCAGTTCTTC; CDR3 protein: CASSSGLAPYNEQFF
V gene: TRBV9; D gene: TRBD1; J gene: TRBJ2-7; clone size: -; CDR3 DNA: TGTGCCAGCAGCGAATCCGGGACAGAGTACGAGCAGTACTTC; CDR3 protein: CASSESGTEYEQYF
V gene: TRBV29-1; D gene: -; J gene: TRBJ1-2; clone size: few; CDR3 DNA: TGCAGCGTTGAACTTTACCTGAGAGGCTACACCTTC; CDR3 protein: CSVELYLRGYTF
V gene: TRBV2; D gene: -; J gene: TRBJ1-6; clone size: -; CDR3 DNA: TGTGCCAGCCGGGGAAATTCACCCCTCCACTTT; CDR3 protein: CASRGNSPLHF
V gene: TRBV9; D gene: -; J gene: TRBJ1-4; clone size: -; CDR3 DNA: TGTGCCAGCAGCGAGGGGGGGCCTAATGAAAAACTGTTTTTT; CDR3 protein: CASSEGGPNEKLFF
V gene: TRBV30; D gene: -; J gene: TRBJ1-5; clone size: few; CDR3 DNA: TGTGCCTGGAACCCCGGGGGGAATCAGCCCCAGCATTTT; CDR3 protein: CAWNPGGNQPQHF
V gene: TRBV9; D gene: -; J gene: TRBJ2-6; clone size: -; CDR3 DNA: TGTGCCAGCAGCCTCCCGGGGACTGGGGCCAACGTCCTGACTTTC; CDR3 protein: CASSLPGTGANVLTF
V gene: TRBV5-8; D gene: TRBD1; J gene: TRBJ1-2; clone size: once; CDR3 DNA: TGTGCCAGCAGGGGGACAGTCTATGGCTACACCTTC; CDR3 protein: CASRGTVYGYTF
V gene: TRBV29-1; D gene: TRBD1; J gene: TRBJ1-1; clone size: -; CDR3 DNA: TGCAGCGTTAGCACGGGGACAGGGCATTACACTGAAGCTTTCTTT; CDR3 protein: CSVSTGTGHYTEAFF
V gene: TRBV10-3; D gene: TRBD1; J gene: TRBJ1-1; clone size: -; CDR3 DNA: TGTGCCATCAGCCTTGTCCCGGGACAGGGTAAGGGCACTGAAGCTTTCTTT; CDR3 protein: CAISLVPGQGKGTEAFF
V gene: TRBV27; D gene: TRBD1; J gene: TRBJ1-2; clone size: -; CDR3 DNA: TGTGCCAGCAGTTGGGACCGTACAGGGGCCAACCCCTACACCTTC; CDR3 protein: CASSWDRTGANPYTF
V gene: TRBV7-9; D gene: TRBD1; J gene: TRBJ1-4; clone size: -; CDR3 DNA: TGTGCCAGCAGACAGGGGGATGAAAAACTGTTTTTT; CDR3 protein: CASRQGDEKLFF
V gene: TRBV27; D gene: TRBD1; J gene: TRBJ1-2; clone size: large; CDR3 DNA: TGTGCCAGCAGTTTAGACCGGACAGGGGGCTTGGGGGATGGCTACACCTTC; CDR3 protein: CASSLDRTGGLGDGYTF
V gene: TRBV7-2; D gene: TRBD2; J gene: TRBJ2-5; clone size: -; CDR3 DNA: TGTGCCAGCAGCTTAGCGGGACTAGGACAAGAGACCCAGTACTTC; CDR3 protein: CASSLAGLGQETQYF
V gene: TRBV28; D gene: TRBD1; J gene: TRBJ2-1; clone size: -; CDR3 DNA: TGTGCCAGCAGTTTAATGGGGTATAAATTACAGGGGGCGCGTATCAATGAGCAGTTCTTC; CDR3 protein: CASSLMGYKLQGARINEQFF
V gene: TRBV6-1; D gene: -; J gene: TRBJ2-2; clone size: -; CDR3 DNA: TGTGCCAGCAGCCGACGAGGCGGGGAGCTGTTTTTT; CDR3 protein: CASSRRGGELFF
V gene: TRBV2; D gene: TRBD2; J gene: TRBJ2-3; clone size: -; CDR3 DNA: TGTGCCAGCAGTCTAGCGGGCACAGATACGCAGTATTTT; CDR3 protein: CASSLAGTDTQYF
V gene: TRBV9; D gene: -; J gene: TRBJ2-1; clone size: -; CDR3 DNA: TGTGCCAGCAGCTCGCCCCCGGGACTTCGCCAGTTCTTC; CDR3 protein: CASSSPPGLRQFF
V gene: TRBV5-4; D gene: TRBD1; J gene: TRBJ1-3; clone size: -; CDR3 DNA: TGTGCCAGCAGCCTCCAGGGGGCTGGAAACACCATATATTTT; CDR3 protein: CASSLQGAGNTIYF
V gene: TRBV7-2; D gene: TRBD1; J gene: TRBJ1-2; clone size: -; CDR3 DNA: TGTGCCAGCAACGGGGACAGTTCAAGCAATGGCTACACCTTC; CDR3 protein: CASNGDSSSNGYTF
V gene: TRBV4-1; D gene: -; J gene: TRBJ2-6; clone size: few; CDR3 DNA: TGCGCCAGCAGCCAAGTGGTGGGGCAGAGCTCTGGGGCCAACGTCCTGACTTTC; CDR3 protein: CASSQVVGQSSGANVLTF
V gene: TRBV16; D gene: TRBD1; J gene: TRBJ1-5; clone size: -; CDR3 DNA: TGTGCCAGCAGCCTGGGACAGGGCCCGAATAGCAATCAGCCCCAGCATTTT; CDR3 protein: CASSLGQGPNSNQPQHF
V gene: TRBV6-5; D gene: -; J gene: TRBJ2-3; clone size: few; CDR3 DNA: TGTGCCAGCAGCCCACAGGGATCTAGCACAGATACGCAGTATTTT; CDR3 protein: CASSPQGSSTDTQYF
V gene: TRBV9; D gene: -; J gene: TRBJ2-5; clone size: few; CDR3 DNA: TGTGCCAGCAGCCCTAGGGGGAGCGACGGGGAGACCCAGTACTTC; CDR3 protein: CASSPRGSDGETQYF
V gene: TRBV5-1; D gene: -; J gene: TRBJ2-7; clone size: once; CDR3 DNA: TGCGCCAGCAGCTTGAAGGACTCCTACGAGCAGTACTTC; CDR3 protein: CASSLKDSYEQYF
V gene: TRBV7-2; D gene: TRBD2; J gene: TRBJ2-7; clone size: -; CDR3 DNA: TGTGCCAGCGGCGGGACTACCTACGAGCAGTACTTC; CDR3 protein: CASGGTTYEQYF
V gene: TRBV28; D gene: -; J gene: TRBJ2-1; clone size: -; CDR3 DNA: TGTGCCAGCAGAATGGACAGCGCCAATGAGCAGTTCTTC; CDR3 protein: CASRMDSANEQFF
V gene: TRBV7-9; D gene: -; J gene: TRBJ2-3; clone size: -; CDR3 DNA: TGTGCCAGCAGCTTAGTTGTGGGCCCCACAGATACGCAGTATTTT; CDR3 protein: CASSLVVGPTDTQYF
V gene: TRBV14; D gene: -; J gene: TRBJ2-7; clone size: -; CDR3 DNA: TGTGCCAGCAGCCAACATTACGAGCAGTACTTC; CDR3 protein: CASSQHYEQYF